What follows are 7 T cell receptor beta chains derived from one specimen sequenced in a study of cytomegalovirus exposure and HLA in healthy donors. Profiling relied on immunoSEQ multiplex PCR, and the TCRdb table lists in-frame clones only, not all of them. The table includes more than 80,000 clones, approximately 90% detected once. Source material: PBMCs. The receptors here all came from a woman aged 18 to 35 in good health and CMV-seropositive.

The chain recombines TRBV19 with TRBJ1-1; unclear D gene. V was pared by 3 bases and J by 2 bases, with 13 bases between. The CDR3 contains 15 residues. The germline V gene encodes CDR1 LNHDA and CDR2 SQIVND (reference sequence). CDR3 amino acids: CASSMERAVNTEAFF. DNA for the CDR3: TGTGCCAGTAGTATGGAGCGGGCGGTTAACACTGAAGCTTTCTTT.

The chain has TRBV6-4 and TRBJ1-5; 8 bases map to TRBD1. The CDR3 loop spans 18 amino acids. Trimming removed 7 bases from V and 0 bases from J; junction bases left unmatched: 14. The V gene's germline CDR1 is MRHNA and CDR2 SNTAGT. CDR3 sequence: CASMGADRVLYSNQPQHF. In DNA form, the CDR3 reads TGTGCCAGCATGGGTGCGGACAGGGTCCTTTATAGCAATCAGCCCCAGCATTTT.

V usage is TRBV19 and J usage is TRBJ1-5, with 9 bases matching TRBD1. Trimming cost V 4 bases and J 7 bases; bases outside gene matches: 11. This CDR3 spans 16 amino acids. Germline CDR1 LNHDA, CDR2 SQIVND (reference sequence). The CDR3 bases are TGTGCCAGTAGTACGACGACAGGGGGGAGGAAACAGCCCCAGCATTTT. Protein: CASSTTTGGRKQPQHF. Filled out from reference TRBV19 and TRBJ1-5, the complete variable domain reads DGGITQSPKYLFRKEGQNVTLSCEQNLNHDAMYWYRQDPGQGLRLIYYSQIVNDFQKGDIAEGYSVSREKKESFPLTVTSAQKNPTAFYLCASSTTTGGRKQPQHFGDGTRLSIL.

The CDR3 region has the DNA TGTGCCAGCAGCTTGGTTGGGACAGGCATAAATGAGCAGTTCTTC. It is translated as CASSLVGTGINEQFF. This chain uses TRBV5-6 with TRBJ2-1; 8 nucleotides align to TRBD1. The CDR3 runs to 15 residues. V was clipped by 0 bases and J by 7 bases; unmatched bases: 6. Germline assignment: CDR1 SGHDT and CDR2 YYEEEE.

V usage is TRBV6-6 and J usage is TRBJ1-1; D not resolved. V lost 0 bases, J lost 0 bases, and 8 bases lay in between. Per germline, CDR1 MNHNY and CDR2 SVGAGI (reference sequence). The CDR3 is 15 residues long. The CDR3 DNA is TGTGCCAGCAGTTACTCAATGGGCATGAACACTGAAGCTTTCTTT. This translates into CASSYSMGMNTEAFF.

J is TRBJ1-6 and V is TRBV18; D may be TRBD1 (5 bases). Trimming removed 2 bases from V and 12 bases from J, with 8 bases in between. This CDR3 contains 12 residues. Germline CDR1 reads KGHSH; CDR2 reads LQKENI. The CDR3 DNA sequence: TGTGCCAGCTCACCAGGGGCATTACCCCTCCACTTT. It yields the protein CASSPGALPLHF.

The V and J genes are TRBV27 and TRBJ2-7, with 9 bases matching TRBD1. The junction had 10 bases not matched to a gene; V was cut back by 7 bases and J by 3 bases. CDR3 size: 15 residues. CDR1 is MNHEY, CDR2 SMNVEV, per germline (reference sequence). CDR3 region: CASTKRGQGVYEQYF. CDR3 DNA sequence: TGTGCCAGCACCAAAAGGGGACAGGGCGTCTACGAGCAGTACTTC.